This entry lists 30 T cell receptor beta chains sequenced from one sample in a study of early T cells in non-severe SARS-CoV-2 infection. MiXCR was run by TCRdb on the 5' RACE reads, yielding one entry per CDR3 protein. This sample has around 98,000 distinct CDR3 sequences; about 11% occur once, and the top ten carry 5.1%. The sample comprised whole blood. These receptors came from an adult who was a healthcare worker with PCR-confirmed SARS-CoV-2 infection or an uninfected control (not recorded which).

The chain uses TRBV12-3 or TRBV12-4 and TRBJ2-7; D gene ambiguous. Deletions cut 1 base from V and 3 bases from J, with 7 bases between. There are 13 residues in the CDR3. The CDR3 bases are TGTGCCAGCAGTTTAGGGGCCTACTACGAGCAGTACTTC. Encoded protein: CASSLGAYYEQYF.

This chain uses TRBV7-2 with TRBJ1-4; D is unclear. This CDR3 comprises 15 residues. Germline V gene lookup returns CDR1 SGHTA and CDR2 FQGNSA. V lost 1 base and J 0 bases, leaving 6 bases between the germline ends. This CDR3 reads CASSLVGTTNEKLFF. The CDR3, as DNA: TGTGCCAGCAGCTTAGTCGGGACAACTAATGAAAAACTGTTTTTT.

This clonotype has ten or more counts. DNA of the CDR3: TGTGCCAGCAGACCACGAACCACAGATACGCAGTATTTT. This translates into CASRPRTTDTQYF. This rearrangement joins TRBV6-5 to TRBJ2-3; no firm D call. This CDR3 is built from 13 residues. V was clipped by 6 bases and J by 2 bases, with 9 bases between them. Germline values: CDR1 MNHEY, CDR2 SVGAGI.

This clonotype was seen repeatedly, ten times or more. The chain carries TRBV7-2 and TRBJ2-2, with no clear D. V lost 4 bases to trimming and J lost 0 bases, with 9 bases between them. The CDR3 is 15 residues long. Germline V gene data show CDR1 as SGHTA and CDR2 as FQGNSA. The CDR3 bases are TGTGCCAGCAGCTCCAGTGTCGCGAACACCGGGGAGCTGTTTTTT. It specifies CASSSSVANTGELFF. Complete variable domain (other parts from reference TRBV7-2 and TRBJ2-2): GAGVSQSPSNKVTEKGKDVELRCDPISGHTALYWYRQSLGQGLEFLIYFQGNSAPDKSGLPSDRFSAERTGGSVSTLTIQRTQQEDSAVYLCASSSSVANTGELFFGEGSRLTVL.

This clonotype was recorded a few times. This chain connects TRBV3-1 to TRBJ2-5; D is unresolved. Germline values: CDR1 LGHDT, CDR2 YNNKEL (reference sequence). CDR3 length: 12 amino acids. The ends were cut back, 0 bases at V and 5 bases at J, with 4 bases in the middle. DNA for the CDR3: TGTGCCAGCAGCCAAGATAAGGAGACCCAGTACTTC. It encodes CASSQDKETQYF.

The gene calls are TRBV7-3 and TRBJ1-2; D is perhaps TRBD1 (6 bases). Germline-derived CDR1 and CDR2 are SGHTA and FQGTGA. The length of the CDR3 is 15 residues. The V and J ends lost 5 bases and 3 bases respectively, with 16 bases between them. For the CDR3, the DNA is TGTGCCAGCAGCCCAGGGGCAGGAGAGGACTATGGCTACACCTTC. Translation gives CASSPGAGEDYGYTF.

This clonotype occurred many times. This sequence joins TRBV18 and TRBJ2-2; a possible D gene is TRBD1 (6 bases). The CDR3 totals 13 residues. CDR1 KGHSH and CDR2 LQKENI come from the germline V gene. V was trimmed by 6 bases and J by 1 base, leaving 6 bases between them. This chain's CDR3 is CASSTGNTGELFF. The CDR3 DNA follows: TGTGCCAGCTCGACAGGGAACACCGGGGAGCTGTTTTTT. Combining the CDR3 with reference TRBV18 and TRBJ2-2 gives the whole variable domain NAGVMQNPRHLVRRRGQEARLRCSPMKGHSHVYWYRQLPEEGLKFMVYLQKENIIDESGMPKERFSAEFPKEGPSILRIQQVVRGDSAAYFCASSTGNTGELFFGEGSRLTVL.

This clonotype was picked up many times. The rearrangement joins TRBV20-1 to TRBJ2-3; D may correspond to TRBD1 or TRBD2 (5 bases each). V dropped 3 bases and J dropped 5 bases, with 18 bases sitting between them. Germline values: CDR1 DFQATT, CDR2 SNEGSKA (reference sequence). The CDR3 has 15 amino acids. The CDR3 bases are TGCAGTGCTAGGAGGGGACCAACTAATGGAGATACGCAGTATTTT. This encodes CSARRGPTNGDTQYF.

The chain is built from TRBV7-2 and TRBJ2-7, with no clear D. CDR1 and CDR2 from the germline V gene are SGHTA and FQGNSA. Trimming pared 4 bases from V and 2 bases from J, leaving 6 bases between. This CDR3 is 12 amino acids long. Written as DNA, the CDR3 is TGTGCCAGCAGCTCCCCGACCTACGAGCAGTACTTC. Translation gives CASSSPTYEQYF.

The chain joins TRBV5-1 to TRBJ2-1, with D maybe TRBD2 (6 bases). The CDR3 totals 15 residues. The ends were cut back, 1 base at V and 5 bases at J, with 13 bases in the middle. The germline V gene encodes CDR1 SGHRS and CDR2 YFSETQ. This CDR3 is CASSLRGSTNNEQFF. CDR3 DNA: TGCGCCAGCAGCTTGCGGGGGAGCACCAACAATGAGCAGTTCTTC. Based on the CDR3 plus reference TRBV5-1 and TRBJ2-1, the full variable domain is KAGVTQTPRYLIKTRGQQVTLSCSPISGHRSVSWYQQTPGQGLQFLFEYFSETQRNKGNFPGRFSGRQFSNSRSEMNVSTLELGDSALYLCASSLRGSTNNEQFFGPGTRLTVL.

The chain links TRBV29-1 to TRBJ2-3; D is perhaps TRBD1 (6 bases). The CDR3 runs to 14 residues. CDR1 and CDR2 (germline): SQVTM, ANQGSEA. DNA for the CDR3: TGCAGGGGCGGACAGACGAGAATCACAGATACGCAGTATTTT. It translates to CRGGQTRITDTQYF.

This clonotype turned up a few times. CDR3 in DNA: TGTGCCAGCAGCTCAGGGGTCACCGGGGAGCTGTTTTTT. Translation: CASSSGVTGELFF. The chain uses TRBV7-9 and TRBJ2-2, with D possibly being TRBD1 (6 bases). Germline V gene lookup returns CDR1 SEHNR and CDR2 FQNEAQ (reference sequence). Trimming shortened V by 4 bases and J by 4 bases, and 7 bases separated the two germline ends. The CDR3 is 13 amino acids.

The CDR3: CSARDPKTGPNSPLHF. The CDR3 DNA sequence: TGCAGTGCTAGAGATCCCAAGACAGGTCCCAATTCACCCCTCCACTTT. The rearrangement joins TRBV20-1 to TRBJ1-6; tentatively, D is TRBD1 (6 bases). V lost 0 bases and J 7 bases, leaving 16 bases between the germline ends. CDR3 size: 16 residues. Germline V CDR1 and CDR2: DFQATT, SNEGSKA (reference sequence).

This chain connects TRBV7-3 to TRBJ2-1; the D gene is possibly TRBD2 (5 bases). V lost 6 bases and J 4 bases, leaving 16 bases between the germline ends. The CDR3 covers 15 residues. Germline V gene lookup returns CDR1 SGHTA and CDR2 FQGTGA. CDR3 sequence: CASRAHSGSYNEQFF. CDR3 DNA sequence: TGTGCCAGCAGGGCCCACAGCGGAAGTTACAATGAGCAGTTCTTC. Filled out from reference TRBV7-3 and TRBJ2-1, the complete variable domain reads GAGVSQTPSNKVTEKGKYVELRCDPISGHTALYWYRQSLGQGPEFLIYFQGTGAADDSGLPNDRFFAVRPEGSVSTLKIQRTERGDSAVYLCASRAHSGSYNEQFFGPGTRLTVL.

This clonotype was seen more than once but under ten times. V is TRBV2 and J is TRBJ1-1, with D hard to call. CDR1 and CDR2 (germline): SNHLY, FYNNEI. The CDR3 spans 14 residues. With 1 base removed from V and 0 bases from J, the gap between germline ends came to 6 bases. CDR3 DNA: TGTGCCAGCAGTGAAGGGGAGATGAACACTGAAGCTTTCTTT. This sequence encodes CASSEGEMNTEAFF. Variable domain in full (rest from reference TRBV2 and TRBJ1-1): EPEVTQTPSHQVTQMGQEVILRCVPISNHLYFYWYRQILGQKVEFLVSFYNNEISEKSEIFDDQFSVERPDGSNFTLKIRSTKLEDSAMYFCASSEGEMNTEAFFGQGTRLTVV.

This clonotype turned up a few times. The V call is TRBV20-1, the J call TRBJ2-2; D is undetermined. Germline V gene sequence: CDR1 DFQATT, CDR2 SNEGSKA (reference sequence). V was pared by 3 bases and J by 0 bases, with 8 bases between. The CDR3 has 14 amino acids. The CDR3 protein is CSARNRANTGELFF. CDR3 nucleotide sequence: TGCAGTGCTAGGAATCGGGCGAACACCGGGGAGCTGTTTTTT.

This clonotype was counted many times. This chain links TRBV20-1 with TRBJ2-1, with a possible D match to TRBD1 (6 bases). V lost 3 bases and J 7 bases, leaving 10 bases between the germline ends. CDR1 is DFQATT, CDR2 SNEGSKA, per germline (reference sequence). CDR3 length equals 12 residues. The CDR3 region is CSASGGNNEQFF. In nucleotides, the CDR3 is TGCAGTGCTAGTGGGGGCAATAATGAGCAGTTCTTC.

Many counts were recorded for this clonotype. The rearrangement uses TRBV20-1 and TRBJ1-1; 8 nucleotides agree with TRBD1. Looked up from germline, CDR1 is DFQATT and CDR2 is SNEGSKA (reference sequence). The junction had 6 bases not matched to a gene; V was cut back by 4 bases and J by 5 bases. The CDR3 has 13 amino acids. The CDR3 loop is CSATTGDETEAFF. For the CDR3, the DNA is TGCAGTGCTACGACAGGGGACGAAACTGAAGCTTTCTTT.

This CDR3 is CASSLVQGSGGNTIYF. CDR3 bases: TGTGCCAGCAGCCTGGTACAGGGATCAGGGGGAAACACCATATATTTT. The V and J genes are TRBV28 and TRBJ1-3; D is possibly TRBD1 (6 bases). The V end was cut by 6 bases, the J end by 4 bases, with 19 bases between. Germline loops: CDR1 MDHEN, CDR2 SYDVKM. The CDR3 totals 16 residues.

The table lists this clonotype with a few counts. The rearrangement links TRBV4-2 to TRBJ2-7; 7 bases are shared with TRBD2. V lost 2 bases and J lost 7; bases outside the gene matches: 17. The CDR3 is 17 residues long. Germline assignment: CDR1 LGHNA and CDR2 YNFKEQ. The CDR3 coding sequence is TGTGCCAGCAGCCAATCTCTTCTAGCTAGCGGAGGAGGGGAGCAGTACTTC. Translation gives CASSQSLLASGGGEQYF.

This clonotype was detected many times. The V and J genes are TRBV20-1 and TRBJ2-1; TRBD2 matches 7 bases. Germline CDR1 is DFQATT and CDR2 is SNEGSKA (reference sequence). The CDR3 is 17 residues long. V lost 0 bases to trimming and J lost 7 bases; unmatched junction nucleotides: 15. The CDR3 nucleotides read TGCAGTGCTAGAGATCCCGCTGGGGCTAGCGGAGGAAATGAGCAGTTCTTC. Translation: CSARDPAGASGGNEQFF.

The sample holds many counts of this clonotype. The genes are TRBV30 and TRBJ2-1; possibly TRBD2 for D (6 bases). This CDR3 has 13 amino acids. The V end lost 0 bases, the J end lost 6 bases, and 9 bases lay between the germline ends. Germline-derived CDR1 and CDR2 are GTSNPN and SVGIG (reference sequence). As DNA, the CDR3 is TGTGCCTGGAGTGTAGTGGGACTCAATGAGCAGTTCTTC. Translating it yields CAWSVVGLNEQFF.

The rearrangement joins TRBV6-1 to TRBJ1-5; D call uncertain. Germline V lookup: CDR1 MNHNS, CDR2 SASEGT. Trimming removed 2 bases at V and 5 bases at J, with 16 bases between. The CDR3 has 16 amino acids. In DNA, the CDR3 is TGTGCCAGCAGTGAACCCCCCGTGGGCAGCTATCAGCCCCAGCATTTT. This sequence encodes CASSEPPVGSYQPQHF.

This sequence joins TRBV20-1 and TRBJ2-1, with 12 bases matching TRBD2. CDR1 and CDR2 from the germline V gene are DFQATT and SNEGSKA (reference sequence). The CDR3 spans 13 residues. V lost 8 bases and J lost 8; bases outside the gene matches: 7. CDR3 bases: TGCAGTATGACTAGCGGGAGAATGGATGAGCAGTTCTTC. Encoded protein: CSMTSGRMDEQFF.

This chain connects TRBV6-6 to TRBJ2-7; unclear D gene. The V gene lost 2 bases and the J gene lost 3 bases, with 8 bases spanning the gap. The CDR3 runs to 13 residues. The V gene's germline CDR1 is MNHNY and CDR2 SVGAGI (reference sequence). CDR3 nucleotides: TGTGCCAGCAGTTACGACCCCAGCTACGAGCAGTACTTC. Protein: CASSYDPSYEQYF.

CDR3 in amino acids: CASSKTFVAFF. The CDR3 bases are TGTGCCAGCAGCAAGACATTCGTAGCTTTCTTT. The chain carries TRBV28 and TRBJ1-1, with unresolved D. From germline, CDR1 is MDHEN and CDR2 SYDVKM. The CDR3 runs to 11 residues. The V end lost 6 bases, the J end lost 10 bases, and 12 bases lay between the germline ends.

This clonotype was detected many times. The V gene is TRBV7-9, the J gene TRBJ2-1, with D unresolved. There are 13 residues in the CDR3. With 2 bases removed from V and 0 bases from J, the gap between germline ends came to 2 bases. The germline V gene encodes CDR1 SEHNR and CDR2 FQNEAQ (reference sequence). The CDR3 loop is CASSLHSYNEQFF. DNA of the CDR3: TGTGCCAGCAGCTTACACTCCTACAATGAGCAGTTCTTC. The variable domain in full, completed from reference TRBV7-9 and TRBJ2-1, reads DTGVSQNPRHKITKRGQNVTFRCDPISEHNRLYWYRQTLGQGPEFLTYFQNEAQLEKSRLLSDRFSAERPKGSFSTLEIQRTEQGDSAMYLCASSLHSYNEQFFGPGTRLTVL.

At least ten counts were recorded for this clonotype. The rearrangement uses TRBV4-1 and TRBJ1-2, with TRBD1 identical over 9 bases. From germline, CDR1 is MGHRA and CDR2 YSYEKL. The trim removed 6 bases at V and 8 bases at J, leaving 10 bases unmatched. The CDR3 covers 14 residues. The CDR3 sequence: CASRETGTGKGYTF. CDR3 nucleotides: TGCGCCAGCAGAGAGACCGGGACAGGGAAGGGCTACACCTTC.

This sequence joins TRBV29-1 and TRBJ2-4, with D maybe TRBD1 (6 bases). With 3 bases removed from V and 8 bases from J, the gap between germline ends came to 11 bases. The CDR3 has 12 residues. Germline CDR1 SQVTM, CDR2 ANQGSEA. The CDR3 loop reads CSVELGADIQYF. The CDR3 bases are TGCAGCGTTGAGTTGGGGGCGGACATTCAGTACTTC.

The chain is built from TRBV15 and TRBJ2-3; 9 bases are shared with TRBD1. Trimming at V came to 3 bases and at J to 3 bases, leaving 1 base not matched to a gene. From germline, CDR1 is LNHNV and CDR2 YYDKDF (reference sequence). This CDR3 spans 14 amino acids. The CDR3 coding sequence is TGTGCCACCAGCAGTGGACAGGGGACAGATACGCAGTATTTT. Translating it yields CATSSGQGTDTQYF.